This TCR beta chain was captured in a study of cytomegalovirus exposure and HLA in healthy donors. The study's findings and limits: Most likely, a cluster of highly shared sequence variants arose as a sequencing artifact.

V lost 6 bases and J lost 2, with 14 bases in between. Germline CDR1 PRHDT, CDR2 FYEKMQ (reference sequence). The CDR3 runs to 14 residues. A word on this clone: Its antigen is not identified.

Primers for the PCR totalled 60 Vbeta and 13 Jbeta. This table comes from immunoSEQ multiplex PCR, and its TCRdb copy is limited to in-frame clones, with some not included. Of roughly 55,000 clones listed, 70% to 75% were seen once; the top ten hold approximately 30%. The sequenced material came from PBMCs. This TCR derives from a middle-aged man in good health and CMV-seropositive. The chain employs TRBV13 and TRBJ2-7; D gene uncertain. CDR3 protein: CASSLRHSPYEQYF. CDR3 DNA sequence: TGTGCCAGCAGTCTACGACACAGCCCCTACGAGCAGTACTTC.